The 20 T cell receptor beta chains given below trace back to one sample, sequenced in a study of blood T cells in healthy people across ages. A J-beta primer mix and a sample-barcoded 5' primer were used in a second PCR of about 6 to 12 cycles. TCRdb ran MiXCR on the 5' RACE reads and lists one entry per CDR3 protein. The sample holds 650,000 to 800,000 distinct CDR3 sequences, under 65% seen once. The sequenced sample consisted of blood. Receptor source: an elderly woman in good health.

This clonotype is a singleton in its sample. The V and J genes are TRBV2 and TRBJ2-3; 11 positions match TRBD2. V shed 6 bases and J 1 base; nucleotides not matched to a gene: 6. Germline CDR1 is SNHLY and CDR2 is FYNNEI. CDR3 size: 16 residues. The CDR3, as DNA: TGTGCCAGCAGCACCGGGACTAGCGGACGCACAGATACGCAGTATTTT. This translates into CASSTGTSGRTDTQYF.

This chain links TRBV12-3 or TRBV12-4 with TRBJ2-7; no definite D call. The germline V and J ends were trimmed by 3 bases and 3 bases, with 9 bases remaining between them. CDR3 length: 13 amino acids. CDR3 sequence (DNA): TGTGCCAGCAGTTTGTGGTCAGACTACGAGCAGTACTTC. Its translation is CASSLWSDYEQYF.

This sequence joins TRBV4-2 and TRBJ1-2; D is perhaps TRBD1 (6 bases). CDR3 size: 15 residues. Germline CDR1 and CDR2: LGHNA and YNFKEQ. V lost 1 base to trimming and J lost 1 base, with 10 bases between them. The chain's CDR3 is CASSQAPDSNYGYTF. CDR3 bases: TGTGCCAGCAGCCAAGCCCCGGACAGTAACTATGGCTACACCTTC.

This clonotype has more than one count but fewer than ten. The V and J genes are TRBV14 and TRBJ1-6, with D maybe TRBD1 (6 bases). The CDR3 runs 15 residues. V dropped 2 bases and J dropped 14 bases, with 19 bases sitting between them. Germline CDR1 is SGHDN and CDR2 is FVKESK. The CDR3 DNA is TGTGCCAGCAGCCAACAGGGGCCGCATTCGGGTTCCCTCCACTTT. Translating it yields CASSQQGPHSGSLHF. Using reference TRBV14 and TRBJ1-6 for the parts outside the CDR3, the full variable domain is EAGVTQFPSHSVIEKGQTVTLRCDPISGHDNLYWYRRVMGKEIKFLLHFVKESKQDESGMPNNRFLAERTGGTYSTLKVQPAELEDSGVYFCASSQQGPHSGSLHFGNGTRLTVT.

V usage is TRBV28 and J usage is TRBJ2-1; 9 bases are a match to TRBD1. Germline V gene lookup returns CDR1 MDHEN and CDR2 SYDVKM. Trimming took 7 bases from V and 3 from J; bases not matched to a gene: 10. There are 16 residues in the CDR3. The CDR3 is CASTLGGTGSYNEQFF. The CDR3 DNA is TGTGCCAGCACCCTAGGCGGGACAGGGAGCTACAATGAGCAGTTCTTC. Variable domain in full (rest from reference TRBV28 and TRBJ2-1): DVKVTQSSRYLVKRTGEKVFLECVQDMDHENMFWYRQDPGLGLRLIYFSYDVKMKEKGDIPEGYSVSREKKERFSLILESASTNQTSMYLCASTLGGTGSYNEQFFGPGTRLTVL.

The count of this clonotype is one. This may come from a read error, since a much larger clone is one base off. This chain joins TRBV5-1 and TRBJ2-1, with D perhaps TRBD2 (5 bases). TRBJ2-7 explains the end of the DNA better; the J call may be wrong. Germline lookup yields CDR1 SGHRS and CDR2 YFSETQ. This CDR3 has 15 amino acids. The DNA for the CDR3 is TGCGCCAGCAGAACAGCGGTGAGCTCCTACAATGAGCAGTACTTC. This encodes CASRTAVSSYNEQYF.

This clonotype was recorded a few times. The chain recombines TRBV20-1 with TRBJ2-5, with D maybe TRBD2 (5 bases). Trimming stripped 3 bases from V and 5 bases from J, with 13 bases between. In germline, CDR1 is DFQATT, CDR2 SNEGSKA (reference sequence). The CDR3 is 13 amino acids. CDR3 coding DNA: TGCAGTGCTAGTCCCCTAGCTCGGGAGACCCAGTACTTC. Its protein is CSASPLARETQYF.

Ten or more counts support this clonotype. The rearrangement joins TRBV12-3 or TRBV12-4 to TRBJ2-6; D gene unclear. V was cut by 3 bases and J by 3 bases, with 0 bases left in between. The CDR3 runs 12 residues. The CDR3 loop is CASSFGANVLTF. CDR3 DNA: TGTGCCAGCAGTTTTGGGGCCAACGTCCTGACTTTC.

Notes on this clonotype: One end of the junction is discordant with germline, which a read error may explain. This chain uses TRBV12-3 or TRBV12-4 with TRBJ1-5, with a possible D match to TRBD1 (5 bases). The CDR3 spans 14 residues. CDR3 bases: TGTGCCAGCAGGGGGGTGCCAGGCAATCAGCCTCAGCATTTT. Translation: CASRGVPGNQPQHF.

V gene TRBV5-1 combines with J gene TRBJ2-5; D is uncertain. The CDR3 extends over 14 amino acids. The germline V gene has CDR1 SGHRS and CDR2 YFSETQ. V was pared by 0 bases and J by 0 bases, with 6 bases between. CDR3 DNA sequence: TGCGCCAGCAGCTTGGTGCCTTACCAAGAGACCCAGTACTTC. This codes for CASSLVPYQETQYF.

V and J are TRBV6-2 or TRBV6-3 and TRBJ2-1, with 10 bases that match TRBD2. The CDR3 extends over 18 amino acids. The V gene end was trimmed by 0 bases and the J gene end by 10 bases; junction bases not matched to a gene: 15. Germline CDR1 reads MNHEY; CDR2 reads SVGEGT. The CDR3 reads CASSYSNFKREGLQEQFF. The CDR3 coding sequence is TGTGCCAGCAGTTACTCGAATTTTAAGCGGGAGGGCCTTCAAGAGCAGTTCTTC.

For this clonotype: Possible read error: a much larger clone is one base away. The gene calls are TRBV7-9 and TRBJ2-7; the match to TRBD2 covers 7 bases. There are 14 residues in the CDR3. Losses at the gene ends were 8 bases for V and 7 bases for J; bases not matched to a gene: 14. CDR1 is SEHNR, CDR2 FQNEAQ, per germline (reference sequence). The CDR3 sequence: CASDLFGGFDEQYF. The CDR3 DNA reads TGTGCCAGCGACCTTTTCGGGGGGTTCGATGAGCAGTACTTC. Full variable domain (outside the CDR3, taken from reference TRBV7-9 and TRBJ2-7): DTGVSQNPRHKITKRGQNVTFRCDPISEHNRLYWYRQTLGQGPEFLTYFQNEAQLEKSRLLSDRFSAERPKGSFSTLEIQRTEQGDSAMYLCASDLFGGFDEQYFGPGTRLTVT.

The chain combines TRBV7-2 with TRBJ2-3; D is ambiguous. The V end was cut by 5 bases, the J end by 1 base, with 13 bases between. The length of the CDR3 is 15 residues. Germline CDR1 and CDR2: SGHTA and FQGNSA. CDR3 residues: CASSPRKGGTDTQYF. CDR3 DNA sequence: TGTGCCAGCAGCCCGAGGAAGGGCGGCACAGATACGCAGTATTTT.

Only one count was recorded for this clonotype. V is TRBV12-3 or TRBV12-4 and J is TRBJ2-1; no clear D gene. The CDR3 runs to 13 residues. Deletions cut 6 bases from V and 9 bases from J, with 15 bases between. The chain's CDR3 is CASSQMQTSEQFF. CDR3 DNA sequence: TGTGCCAGCAGCCAGATGCAGACCAGTGAGCAGTTCTTC.

The chain employs TRBV7-2 and TRBJ2-3; tentatively, D is TRBD2 (7 bases). The CDR3 is 15 residues long. The V end lost 1 base, the J end lost 4 bases, and 12 bases lay between the germline ends. In germline, CDR1 is SGHTA, CDR2 FQGNSA. CDR3 sequence reads: CASSLVTGGPDTQYF. The CDR3 DNA reads as TGTGCCAGCAGCTTAGTGACGGGGGGCCCAGATACGCAGTATTTT.

This clonotype was recorded at least ten times. The chain has TRBV5-1 and TRBJ2-1; 12 bases agree with TRBD2. With V trimmed by 4 bases and J by 6 bases, 8 bases remained unmatched. CDR1 and CDR2 from the germline V gene are SGHRS and YFSETQ. CDR3 length equals 16 residues. The DNA for the CDR3 is TGCGCCAGCAGCGGCCAGACTAGCGGGAGTAGCAATGAGCAGTTCTTC. Encoded protein: CASSGQTSGSSNEQFF. Full variable domain (rest looked up from reference TRBV5-1 and TRBJ2-1): KAGVTQTPRYLIKTRGQQVTLSCSPISGHRSVSWYQQTPGQGLQFLFEYFSETQRNKGNFPGRFSGRQFSNSRSEMNVSTLELGDSALYLCASSGQTSGSSNEQFFGPGTRLTVL.

This clonotype was observed a handful of times. The rearrangement links TRBV6-1 to TRBJ2-1, with TRBD2 as a possible D gene (5 bases). The germline CDR1 and CDR2 sequences are MNHNS and SASEGT. CDR3 length: 13 amino acids. Between the trimmed V and J ends, which lost 0 bases and 9 bases, there was a span of 9 bases. CDR3 nucleotide sequence: TGTGCCAGCAGTGAAGCGGTGGGGAGTGAGCAGTTCTTC. Translated, it gives CASSEAVGSEQFF.

The chain employs TRBV6-1 and TRBJ1-1; D unclear. Looked up from germline, CDR1 is MNHNS and CDR2 is SASEGT. The CDR3 loop spans 13 amino acids. Trimming took 7 bases from V and 7 from J, leaving 16 bases between them. The CDR3 nucleotides read TGTGCCAGCAATGGCGGGATCGGCTTTGAAGCTTTCTTT. Protein sequence: CASNGGIGFEAFF.

The CDR3 sequence: CSARVGRRDEQFF. The CDR3 DNA follows: TGCAGTGCTAGGGTGGGGCGCAGGGATGAGCAGTTCTTC. This chain links TRBV20-1 with TRBJ2-1; TRBD1 is a possible D gene (5 bases). The CDR3 is 13 amino acids. V lost 3 bases, J lost 8 bases, and 14 bases lay in between. Per the germline V gene, CDR1 is DFQATT and CDR2 is SNEGSKA (reference sequence).

This clonotype was counted a few times. This chain links TRBV5-6 with TRBJ1-2; a weak D match, TRBD1 (5 bases). Deletions cut 4 bases from V and 8 bases from J, with 9 bases between. Germline values: CDR1 SGHDT, CDR2 YYEEEE. This CDR3 is built from 11 residues. CDR3 residues: CASSVEGGYTF. The CDR3 DNA follows: TGTGCCAGCAGCGTCGAGGGGGGCTACACCTTC.